This T cell receptor (beta chain) was recovered during a study of spatial heterogeneity in lung cancer. Overall study: Alpha-chain sequences were detected in numbers that were consistently lower than beta-chain sequences. Broader study findings: Intratumoral expanded alpha and beta TCR counts were found to track tumor mutation counts.

In its sample, this clonotype ranks as medium-sized. As yet, its antigen is unknown. Every cDNA TCR molecule received its own unique molecular identifier. TCRdb reanalysed the 5' RACE reads using MiXCR and keeps one entry per CDR3 protein. The sample consists of about 4,200 distinct CDR3 sequences, about 5.7% of them appearing once. Germline CDR1 LGHNA, CDR2 YNFKEQ. V dropped 0 bases and J dropped 4 bases, with 15 bases sitting between them. The CDR3 runs to 16 residues. Time point meaning: sample taken at primary tumor resection. Samples came from approximately 65 TRACERx patients with untreated early-stage lung cancer.

Sample: lung tumor tissue, taken at surgery. The sequence was collected from a male donor with early-stage non-small cell lung cancer. This chain links TRBV4-2 with TRBJ1-1; D is possibly TRBD1 (5 bases). This CDR3 reads CASSQESRDRATEAFF. The CDR3 coding sequence is TGTGCCAGCAGCCAAGAATCCAGGGACCGAGCCACTGAAGCTTTCTTT.